This TCR beta chain is from a study of CD8+ T cells in alopecia areata. Looking at the study overall: Twice a day, 5 to 10 mg of oral tofacitinib was administered to treated patients.

As for treatment: oral pan-JAK inhibitor, 5-10 mg twice daily. PBMCs were stained for CD3, CD4 and CD8, and CD4+ and CD8+ T cells were sorted. Per the germline V gene, CDR1 is SGHNT and CDR2 is YYREEE (reference sequence). The ends were cut back, 0 bases at V and 3 bases at J, with 7 bases in the middle. The CDR3 length is 14 residues. There are a few counts of this clone. RNA was extracted and reverse transcribed into cDNA as the sequencing template. Sequencing was performed with immunoSEQ multiplex PCR; in TCRdb, only in-frame clones are kept and a portion is missing. Among fewer than 250,000 clones listed, roughly 64% were seen once.

This sequence joins TRBV5-4 and TRBJ1-5; D remains ambiguous. The sequencing used CD4+ T cells sorted from blood, collected at week 4, from a patient treated with tofacitinib. The clonotype originates from a human donor with alopecia areata. The DNA for the CDR3 is TGTGCCAGCAGCTTGGCTGGACCCAATCAGCCCCAGCATTTT. Its translation is CASSLAGPNQPQHF.